These T cell receptor beta chains were read from a single sample in a study of T cells in Graves' hyperthyroidism and ophthalmopathy. TCRdb reprocessed the multiplex PCR reads via MiXCR and lists one record per CDR3 protein. The sample comprises hundreds of thousands of distinct CDR3 sequences, roughly 40% of which are singletons, and 7% to 10% rests with the top ten. What was sequenced was blood. All receptors come from a man aged 18 to 30 with Graves' hyperthyroidism. Each CDR3 is given with its conserved first and last residue. Each record gives: clone size, D gene, J gene, V gene, CDR3 length, CDR3 DNA, CDR3 protein. A D gene is named only where the DNA matches it firmly. Only part of the rows carry a size: once, few, many, or a class if the clone is expanded.

>few|NA|TRBJ2-5|TRBV5-1|14
TGCGCCAGCAGCAGGGGGTTCGCCGAAGAGACCCAGTACTTC
CASSRGFAEETQYF
>NA|NA|TRBJ1-5|TRBV4-1|14
TGCGCCAGCAGCCACCCGGACAGAGATCAGCCCCAGCATTTT
CASSHPDRDQPQHF
>few|NA|TRBJ2-3|TRBV29-1|10
TGCAGCGGGGGCACAGATACGCAGTATTTT
CSGGTDTQYF
>NA|NA|TRBJ2-2|TRBV20-1|13
TGCAGTGCTGGACAGTCCCTCTCCGGGGAGCTGTTTTTT
CSAGQSLSGELFF
>NA|NA|TRBJ2-5|TRBV4-1|14
TGCGCCAGCAGCCAAGCCCTTAGCGGAGAGACCCAGTACTTC
CASSQALSGETQYF
>many|NA|TRBJ2-6|TRBV4-3|15
TGCGCCAGCAGCCAGGCTCCGGGAGGGGCCAACGTCCTGACTTTC
CASSQAPGGANVLTF
>NA|TRBD1|TRBJ1-5|TRBV19|16
TGTGCCAGTAGTATAGGAGGGACAGTAAACAATCAGCCCCAGCATTTT
CASSIGGTVNNQPQHF
>NA|TRBD1|TRBJ1-5|TRBV19|17
TGTGCCAGTAGTCCTTTTAAGACAGGGGTCAGCAATCAGCCCCAGCATTTT
CASSPFKTGVSNQPQHF
>NA|NA|TRBJ2-7|TRBV12-3/TRBV12-4|14
TGTGCCAGCAGTGACCCGGGACGGCCTTACGAGCAGTACTTC
CASSDPGRPYEQYF
>NA|TRBD1|TRBJ2-6|TRBV29-1|12
TGCAGCGCCCACAGGGGGGAACGCACTGAAGCTTTC
CSAHRGERTEAF
>many|TRBD1|TRBJ2-5|TRBV20-1|15
TGCAGTGCTGTATCCGACAGGGGGTTAGGGGAGACCCAGTACTTC
CSAVSDRGLGETQYF
>NA|NA|TRBJ2-3|TRBV9|16
TGTGCCAGCAGCCAACTCGGGGGCCCCCGGGGAGATACGCAGTATTTT
CASSQLGGPRGDTQYF
>few|TRBD1|TRBJ2-7|TRBV6-1|17
TGTGCCAGCAGTGTAGCCCGGGACAGGACCCAGGACTACGAGCAGTACTTC
CASSVARDRTQDYEQYF
>once|NA|TRBJ1-3|TRBV10-3|14
TGTGCCAGCAGTGAAGGGTTGTCTGGAAACACCGTATATTTT
CASSEGLSGNTVYF
>NA|NA|TRBJ2-2|TRBV7-9|16
TGTGCCAGCAGCTCTATCGGGCAGGGGGGAACCGGGGAGCTGTTTTTT
CASSSIGQGGTGELFF
>NA|NA|TRBJ1-5|TRBV6-6|14
TGTGCCAGCAGCCCCCATAGGGAGGGTCAGCCCCAGCATTTT
CASSPHREGQPQHF
>NA|TRBD1|TRBJ1-2|TRBV12-3/TRBV12-4|16
TGTGCCAGCAGTTCCCCAACCCGACAGGGATTTGGCGGCTACACCTTC
CASSSPTRQGFGGYTF
>NA|NA|TRBJ1-1|TRBV7-9|13
TGTGCCAGCAGCTTGGATGAACACAGGGTAGCTTTCTTT
CASSLDEHRVAFF
>many|TRBD1|TRBJ2-5|TRBV5-5|14
TGTGCCAGCAGCTTGGCCGGGACAGGGCAGACCCAGTACTTC
CASSLAGTGQTQYF
>NA|TRBD1|TRBJ2-7|TRBV9|13
TGTGCCAGCAGCAATACAGGGGGCAGCGAGCAGTACTTC
CASSNTGGSEQYF
>many|NA|TRBJ1-1|TRBV7-9|12
TGTGCCAGCAGCTTAGTCACAAATGAAGCTTTCTTT
CASSLVTNEAFF
>NA|TRBD1|TRBJ1-2|TRBV29-1|11
TGCAACGCTTGGACAGGGAATGGCTACACCTTC
CNAWTGNGYTF
>once|TRBD1|TRBJ2-7|TRBV7-2|15
TGTGCCAGCAGCCAGGCCGGGACAGGGGGCTCCGAGCAGTACTTC
CASSQAGTGGSEQYF
>many|NA|TRBJ1-1|TRBV5-1|12
TGTGCCAGCAGCTCGCAGGGGACTGAAGCTTTCTTT
CASSSQGTEAFF
>NA|NA|TRBJ1-4|TRBV5-6|14
TGTGCCAGCAGCTTCGGGCAACCTGGTGAAAAACTGTTTTTT
CASSFGQPGEKLFF
>few|NA|TRBJ2-2|TRBV12-3/TRBV12-4|14
TGTGCCAGCATGCCGCGGGGAGCCACCGGGGAGCTGTTTTTT
CASMPRGATGELFF
>many|NA|TRBJ1-1|TRBV7-8|15
TGTGCCAGCAGCGATGTACAACTGGGGCACACTGAAGCTTTCTTT
CASSDVQLGHTEAFF
>NA|NA|TRBJ1-3|TRBV29-1|12
TGCAGCGTTGTCGGACAACTGAACACCATATATTTT
CSVVGQLNTIYF
>NA|TRBD1|TRBJ1-2|TRBV25-1|13
TGTGCCTCCCGTGCAGGGGGCCTCTATGGCTACACCTTC
CASRAGGLYGYTF
>NA|TRBD1|TRBJ1-5|TRBV10-3|13
TGTGTCACCGGAGACAGGGCGAATCAGCCCCAGCATTTT
CVTGDRANQPQHF
>NA|NA|TRBJ1-1|TRBV15|12
TGTGCCACCAGCACCCAATCAGGGTTGGCTTTCTTT
CATSTQSGLAFF
>NA|TRBD1|TRBJ2-7|TRBV11-3|13
TGTGCCAGCAGATCAAGCCCAGGGGGCGAGCAGTACTTC
CASRSSPGGEQYF
>many|NA|TRBJ2-5|TRBV4-2|13
TGTGCCAGCAGCCAGAGGGTTGAAGAGACCCAGTACTTC
CASSQRVEETQYF
>many|NA|TRBJ1-2|TRBV19|14
TGTGCCAGCACAAATCGACAGACACAATATGGCTACACCTTC
CASTNRQTQYGYTF
>many|NA|TRBJ2-2|TRBV25-1|14
TGTGCCAGCAGTGTGGAGGGAGGTTCAGGGGAGCTGTTTTTT
CASSVEGGSGELFF
>NA|TRBD2|TRBJ2-7|TRBV5-1|17
TGCGCCAGCAGCTTGGATAGCGGGAGGCCCCCCTCCTACGAGCAGTACTTC
CASSLDSGRPPSYEQYF
>few|NA|TRBJ2-2|TRBV14|15
TGTGCCAGCAGCCGCTATATTGGGGGGAACGGGGAGCTGTTTTTT
CASSRYIGGNGELFF
>NA|TRBD1|TRBJ2-1|TRBV29-1|13
TGCAGCGGTGGACAGGAGCCCTACAATGAGCAGTTCTTC
CSGGQEPYNEQFF
>many|NA|TRBJ2-6|TRBV7-8|15
TGTGCCAGCAGCGCTAGATACTCTGGGGCCAACGTCCTGACTTTC
CASSARYSGANVLTF
>many|NA|TRBJ1-5|TRBV20-1|13
TGCAGTGCTAGTGAGGGGTACCTTCAGCCCCAGCATTTT
CSASEGYLQPQHF
>NA|NA|TRBJ2-2|TRBV4-1|13
TGCGCCAGCAGCCAGCGGGGTGCCGGGGAGCTGTTTTTT
CASSQRGAGELFF
>many|TRBD1|TRBJ1-2|TRBV10-3|12
TGTGCCATCTCGGACAGGAAGTATGGCTACACCTTC
CAISDRKYGYTF
>many|TRBD1|TRBJ2-2|TRBV24-1|14
TGTGCCACCAGCTTGGGACAGGGGGCCGGGGAGCTGTTTTTT
CATSLGQGAGELFF
>NA|NA|TRBJ1-3|TRBV10-3|15
TGTGCCATCAAGTCGGACCTCGGGTCTGGAAACACCATATATTTT
CAIKSDLGSGNTIYF
>few|NA|TRBJ2-7|TRBV7-9|14
TGTGCCAGCAGCTTGGAACAGAGAGCCTACGAGCAGTACTTC
CASSLEQRAYEQYF
>NA|TRBD1|TRBJ2-5|TRBV7-6|14
TGTGCCAGCAGCCCCAGACAGGGGAGTGGGACCCAGTACTTC
CASSPRQGSGTQYF
>few|NA|TRBJ1-2|TRBV2|14
TGTGCCAGCAGTGAGGGTGGGGGGCAAGTTGGCTACACCTTC
CASSEGGGQVGYTF
>NA|NA|TRBJ1-1|TRBV6-5|16
TGTGCCAGCAGTTACTTTGCCTTAGACAAGCACACTGAAGCTTTCTTT
CASSYFALDKHTEAFF
>many|TRBD2|TRBJ2-7|TRBV7-9|13
TGTGCCAGCTCGGGACTAGCGGATTACGAGCAGTACTTC
CASSGLADYEQYF
>few|NA|TRBJ1-1|TRBV7-9|13
TGTGCCATTCGGAGGGTGGGAAACACTGAAGCTTTCTTT
CAIRRVGNTEAFF
>NA|TRBD1|TRBJ1-5|TRBV20-1|15
TGCAGTGCTAGAGATGAGGGACAGACTCTTTTGCCCCAGCATTTT
CSARDEGQTLLPQHF
>NA|NA|TRBJ2-5|TRBV11-2|15
TGTGCCAGCAGCTTAACCGCCGACAGTCAAGAGACCCAGTACTTC
CASSLTADSQETQYF
>NA|TRBD1|TRBJ2-7|TRBV7-8|16
TGTGCCAGCAGCTTCTACACAGGGGGCAGCTCCTACGAGCAGTACTTC
CASSFYTGGSSYEQYF
>NA|NA|TRBJ2-5|TRBV25-1|12
TGTGCCAGCAGTGAGGGGGCCGGGACCCAGTACTTC
CASSEGAGTQYF